These 26 T cell receptor beta chains originate from one sample sequenced in a study of cytomegalovirus exposure and HLA in healthy donors. Both 60 Vbeta primers and 13 Jbeta primers went into the PCR. Clones were read by immunoSEQ multiplex PCR, and TCRdb kept only the in-frame ones, dropping some. This table holds some 200,000 clones, roughly 83% found once. What was sequenced was PBMCs. The receptors here all came from a girl aged 10-17 years in good health and CMV-seronegative.

The chain combines TRBV18 with TRBJ2-5; tentatively, D is TRBD2 (6 bases). V was clipped by 2 bases and J by 5 bases, with 6 bases between them. The CDR3 totals 12 residues. Germline V lookup: CDR1 KGHSH, CDR2 LQKENI. Here the CDR3 DNA reads TGTGCCAGCTCACCAGCGGGGGAGACCCAGTACTTC. It specifies CASSPAGETQYF.

This clone was found a few times. The chain uses TRBV6-5 and TRBJ2-7, with D maybe TRBD1 (5 bases). Germline V lookup: CDR1 MNHEY, CDR2 SVGAGI. V dropped 4 bases and J dropped 0 bases, with 13 bases sitting between them. The length of the CDR3 is 15 residues. The CDR3 here is CASSFSRTLSYEQYF. CDR3 DNA: TGTGCCAGCAGTTTCTCCAGGACACTCTCCTACGAGCAGTACTTC.

This chain links TRBV4-3 with TRBJ1-2; D is ambiguous. Germline assignment: CDR1 LGHNA and CDR2 YSLEER. This CDR3 is 15 amino acids long. V was trimmed by 0 bases and J by 4 bases, leaving 12 bases between them. CDR3 DNA sequence: TGCGCCAGCAGCCAAGATCATGCGGGAGGCTATGGCTACACCTTC. Its translation: CASSQDHAGGYGYTF.

The chain couples TRBV5-4 to TRBJ2-5, with D perhaps matching TRBD1 (5 bases). CDR3 length equals 13 residues. V dropped 1 base and J dropped 5 bases, with 9 bases sitting between them. Per the germline V gene, CDR1 is SGHNT and CDR2 is YYREEE (reference sequence). The CDR3 loop is CASSLQGVETQYF. The CDR3, as DNA: TGTGCCAGCAGCTTGCAGGGTGTGGAGACCCAGTACTTC. The variable domain in full, completed from reference TRBV5-4 and TRBJ2-5, reads ETGVTQSPTHLIKTRGQQVTLRCSSQSGHNTVSWYQQALGQGPQFIFQYYREEENGRGNFPPRFSGLQFPNYSSELNVNALELDDSALYLCASSLQGVETQYFGPGTRLLVL.

The chain recombines TRBV28 with TRBJ1-1, with 7 bases that match TRBD1. With V trimmed by 6 bases and J by 0 bases, 4 bases remained unmatched. Germline V lookup: CDR1 MDHEN, CDR2 SYDVKM. This CDR3 region has 14 residues. The CDR3: CASRGTAMNTEAFF. In nucleotides, the CDR3 is TGTGCCAGCAGGGGGACAGCTATGAACACTGAAGCTTTCTTT. Filled out from reference TRBV28 and TRBJ1-1, the complete variable domain reads DVKVTQSSRYLVKRTGEKVFLECVQDMDHENMFWYRQDPGLGLRLIYFSYDVKMKEKGDIPEGYSVSREKKERFSLILESASTNQTSMYLCASRGTAMNTEAFFGQGTRLTVV.

V gene TRBV7-9 combines with J gene TRBJ1-1, with TRBD1 identical over 7 bases. The CDR3 spans 10 residues. The germline V gene encodes CDR1 SEHNR and CDR2 FQNEAQ (reference sequence). The CDR3 sequence is CSSGGTEAFF. CDR3 nucleotides: TGTTCCTCAGGGGGCACTGAAGCTTTCTTT.

This chain links TRBV5-1 with TRBJ1-2, with 9 nucleotides matching TRBD1. Losses at the gene ends were 0 bases for V and 7 bases for J; bases not matched to a gene: 16. The CDR3 runs 18 residues. Germline CDR1 and CDR2: SGHRS and YFSETQ. The CDR3 bases are TGCGCCAGCAGCTTGGCCCCCACATTGTGGGGACAGGGCAGTGGCTACACCTTC. Protein sequence: CASSLAPTLWGQGSGYTF.

The rearrangement joins TRBV13 to TRBJ2-5, with D perhaps TRBD2 (5 bases). The CDR3 spans 13 residues. In germline, CDR1 is PRHDT, CDR2 FYEKMQ (reference sequence). V was shortened by 1 base and J by 7 bases, with 10 bases between the two germline ends. This CDR3 is CASSLENAGTQYF. The CDR3 DNA sequence: TGTGCCAGCAGCTTAGAAAATGCGGGGACCCAGTACTTC.

The rearrangement links TRBV11-3 to TRBJ2-5, with TRBD2 matching over 8 bases. The J segment lost 3 bases and the V segment lost 0 bases, leaving 6 bases of the junction unmatched. The germline CDR1 and CDR2 sequences are SGHNT and YENEEA. The CDR3 runs 16 residues. This chain's CDR3 is CASSLEPTSVKETQYF. The CDR3 DNA reads as TGTGCCAGCAGCTTAGAACCGACTAGCGTAAAAGAGACCCAGTACTTC.

The chain has TRBV5-4 and TRBJ1-1, with a tentative D call TRBD1 (6 bases). The CDR3 length is 14 residues. The germline V gene encodes CDR1 SGHNT and CDR2 YYREEE (reference sequence). Trimming removed 0 bases from V and 4 bases from J, with 10 bases in between. CDR3 DNA: TGTGCCAGCAGCTTGGAGGGAGGGGGCACTGAAGCTTTCTTT. Encoded protein: CASSLEGGGTEAFF.

The chain couples TRBV28 to TRBJ2-7; the D gene is possibly TRBD2 (5 bases). Germline V gene lookup returns CDR1 MDHEN and CDR2 SYDVKM. This CDR3 has 17 residues. Between the trimmed V and J ends, which lost 5 bases and 7 bases, there was a span of 27 bases. CDR3 coding DNA: TGTGCCAGCAGTCCGCGGGCAGCTAAAGGGCCTTATATAGAGCAGTACTTC. Amino acid sequence: CASSPRAAKGPYIEQYF.

In the case of this clone: The identical CDR3 is also encoded by other nucleotide sequences in the sample. The gene calls are TRBV7-9 and TRBJ1-1; D possibly corresponds to TRBD1 (5 bases). The length of the CDR3 is 14 residues. Germline V CDR1 and CDR2: SEHNR, FQNEAQ (reference sequence). V dropped 3 bases and J dropped 2 bases, with 10 bases sitting between them. CDR3 sequence: CASSLTGGNTEAFF. CDR3 sequence (DNA): TGTGCCAGCAGCTTGACCGGGGGAAACACTGAAGCTTTCTTT.

In DNA form, the CDR3 reads TGTGCCAGCAGGACATTAGGGGCGGGGGGAACCTACCGGAACACTGAAGCTTTCTTT. Translating gives CASRTLGAGGTYRNTEAFF. The chain is built from TRBV11-2 and TRBJ1-1; TRBD1 might be the D (5 bases). CDR3 length: 19 amino acids. The V gene's germline CDR1 is SGHAT and CDR2 FQNNGV. V gave up 6 bases and J gave up 1 base, with 27 bases separating them.

This clone is a singleton in its sample. V usage is TRBV28 and J usage is TRBJ1-1, with TRBD1 matching over 9 bases. CDR3 length: 15 amino acids. V shed 2 bases, J shed 4 bases, and the junction held 5 bases outside the gene matches. Germline CDR1 MDHEN, CDR2 SYDVKM. The CDR3 region is CASSLDRGSRTEAFF. CDR3 coding DNA: TGTGCCAGCAGTTTAGACAGGGGGTCGCGCACTGAAGCTTTCTTT.

The V call is TRBV7-2, the J call TRBJ2-5, with TRBD2 as a possible D gene (6 bases). Deletions cut 1 base from V and 4 bases from J, with 13 bases between. This CDR3 is 15 amino acids long. Germline lookup yields CDR1 SGHTA and CDR2 FQGNSA. CDR3 sequence (DNA): TGTGCCAGCAGCTTAGGGGGGGTGGGAGGAGAGACCCAGTACTTC. Translated: CASSLGGVGGETQYF.

Here the CDR3 DNA reads TGTGCCACCAGCAGAGGGGGCATGAACACTGAAGCTTTCTTT. This translates into CATSRGGMNTEAFF. The chain carries TRBV15 and TRBJ1-1, with D possibly matching TRBD1 (5 bases). Germline CDR1 LNHNV, CDR2 YYDKDF (reference sequence). This CDR3 has 14 residues. V was shortened by 1 base and J by 0 bases, with 6 bases between the two germline ends.

The J gene is TRBJ1-5, the V gene TRBV19; D is unresolved. Per the germline V gene, CDR1 is LNHDA and CDR2 is SQIVND (reference sequence). This CDR3 has 14 amino acids. Trimming shortened V by 5 bases and J by 4 bases, and 12 bases separated the two germline ends. CDR3 protein: CASSPRGPNQPQHF. CDR3 nucleotides: TGTGCCAGTAGTCCACGCGGTCCTAATCAGCCCCAGCATTTT.

The genes are TRBV28 and TRBJ2-3, with D possibly TRBD1 on 7 matching bases. Germline V lookup: CDR1 MDHEN, CDR2 SYDVKM. The V and J ends lost 6 bases and 4 bases respectively, with 17 bases between them. There are 15 residues in the CDR3. CDR3 nucleotides: TGTGCCAGCAGCTCGGACAGGAGGGGAGCAGATACGCAGTATTTT. Its translation: CASSSDRRGADTQYF.

The chain links TRBV11-3 to TRBJ2-2, with 12 bases identical to TRBD2. V lost 4 bases and J lost 6; bases outside the gene matches: 6. The CDR3 totals 16 residues. Per germline, CDR1 SGHNT and CDR2 YENEEA. CDR3 bases: TGTGCCAGCAGCTCTCCGGGACTAGCGGGCCCCGGGGAGCTGTTTTTT. This sequence encodes CASSSPGLAGPGELFF.

V is TRBV30 and J is TRBJ2-2, with unresolved D. The CDR3 has 13 residues. With 4 bases removed from V and 1 base from J, the gap between germline ends came to 7 bases. Germline V gene sequence: CDR1 GTSNPN, CDR2 SVGIG (reference sequence). In nucleotides, the CDR3 is TGTGCCTGGATCCAGTGGAACACCGGGGAGCTGTTTTTT. It translates to CAWIQWNTGELFF.

The V call is TRBV29-1, the J call TRBJ1-1; D is perhaps TRBD1 (5 bases). CDR1 SQVTM and CDR2 ANQGSEA come from the germline V gene. This CDR3 comprises 11 residues. The germline V and J ends were trimmed by 7 bases and 1 base, with 7 bases remaining between them. The CDR3 DNA follows: TGCAGCGCAGACAGGAACACTGAAGCTTTCTTT. This sequence encodes CSADRNTEAFF.

In the case of this clone: A junction end diverges from the germline sequence, so it may reflect a read error. V is TRBV6-1 and J is TRBJ1-2; a weak D match, TRBD1 (6 bases). This CDR3 is built from 13 residues. Looked up from germline, CDR1 is MNHNS and CDR2 is SASEGT. For the CDR3, the DNA is TGTGCCAGCAGTGAAGGGACAGCCTATAGCTACACCTTC. Translated, it gives CASSEGTAYSYTF.

The count of this clone is one. This chain uses TRBV7-6 with TRBJ2-1; TRBD1 might be the D (6 bases). The V end lost 5 bases, the J end lost 8 bases, and 16 bases lay between the germline ends. Germline values: CDR1 SGHVS, CDR2 FNYEAQ. CDR3 length: 14 amino acids. Here the CDR3 DNA reads TGTGCCAGCAGCCTAGACAGGTCAAGCGATGAGCAGTTCTTC. Its translation: CASSLDRSSDEQFF.

The V and J genes are TRBV12-5 and TRBJ1-1; 8 bases are shared with TRBD1. J gave up 4 bases and V 6 bases, and 4 bases lay outside the gene matches. The CDR3 runs 13 residues. Germline V lookup: CDR1 LGHNT, CDR2 FRNRAP. The chain's CDR3 is CASGSTGGTEAFF. The CDR3 DNA reads TGTGCTAGTGGCTCTACAGGGGGCACTGAAGCTTTCTTT. Drawing the rest from reference TRBV12-5 and TRBJ1-1, the complete variable domain is DARVTQTPRHKVTEMGQEVTMRCQPILGHNTVFWYRQTMMQGLELLAYFRNRAPLDDSGMPKDRFSAEMPDATLATLKIQPSEPRDSAVYFCASGSTGGTEAFFGQGTRLTVV.

CDR3 region: CASSLGEGRWNTEAFF. CDR3 bases: TGTGCCAGCAGCTTAGGGGAGGGACGGTGGAACACTGAAGCTTTCTTT. The chain employs TRBV11-2 and TRBJ1-1; maybe TRBD1 (5 bases). This CDR3 is built from 16 residues. V was trimmed by 1 base and J by 1 base, leaving 13 bases between them. The germline gives CDR1 SGHAT, CDR2 FQNNGV.

The gene calls are TRBV28 and TRBJ1-5; 7 bases fit TRBD1. Germline CDR1 is MDHEN and CDR2 is SYDVKM. CDR3 length: 14 amino acids. V shed 11 bases, J shed 1 base, and the junction held 8 bases outside the gene matches. In DNA form, the CDR3 reads TGTGCCTCAGGGGGGTATCGGAGCAATCAGCCCCAGCATTTT. Translation: CASGGYRSNQPQHF.